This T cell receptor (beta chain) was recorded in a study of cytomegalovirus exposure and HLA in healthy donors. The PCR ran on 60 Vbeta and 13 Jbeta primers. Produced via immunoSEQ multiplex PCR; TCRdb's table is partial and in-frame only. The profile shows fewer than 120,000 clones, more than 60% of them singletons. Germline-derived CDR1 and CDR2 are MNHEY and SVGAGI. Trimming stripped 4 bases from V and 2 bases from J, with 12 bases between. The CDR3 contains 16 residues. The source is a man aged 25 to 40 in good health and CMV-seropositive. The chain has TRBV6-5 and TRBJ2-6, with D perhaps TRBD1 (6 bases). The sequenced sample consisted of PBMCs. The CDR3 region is CASSSRQDPGANVLTF. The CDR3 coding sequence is TGTGCCAGCAGTTCGAGACAGGACCCTGGGGCCAACGTCCTGACTTTC.